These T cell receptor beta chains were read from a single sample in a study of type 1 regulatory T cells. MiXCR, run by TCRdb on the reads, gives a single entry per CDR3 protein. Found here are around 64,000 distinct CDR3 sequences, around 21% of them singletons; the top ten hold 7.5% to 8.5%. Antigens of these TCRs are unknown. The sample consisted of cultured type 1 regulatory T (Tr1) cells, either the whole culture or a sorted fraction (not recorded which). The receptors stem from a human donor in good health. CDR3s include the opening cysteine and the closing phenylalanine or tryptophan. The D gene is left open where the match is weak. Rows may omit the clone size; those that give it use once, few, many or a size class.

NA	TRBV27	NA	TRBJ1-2	CASSLYRSNYGYTF	TGTGCCAGCAGTTTATATAGGTCTAACTATGGCTACACCTTC
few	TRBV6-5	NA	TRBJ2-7	CASSYGLRYEQYF	TGTGCCAGCAGTTACGGACTTAGATACGAGCAGTACTTC
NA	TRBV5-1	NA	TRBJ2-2	CASSRAPGIGNTGELFF	TGCGCCAGCAGCCGAGCCCCCGGCATAGGGAACACCGGGGAGCTGTTTTTT
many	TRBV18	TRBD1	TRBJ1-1	CASSGQGNTEAFF	TGTGCCAGCTCAGGACAGGGGAACACTGAAGCTTTCTTT
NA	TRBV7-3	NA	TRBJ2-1	CASSSTLTRVDEQFF	TGTGCCAGCAGCTCTACTTTGACTAGGGTGGATGAGCAGTTCTTC
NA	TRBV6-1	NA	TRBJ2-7	CASSEALRSYEQYF	TGTGCCAGCAGTGAAGCGCTTCGGTCCTACGAGCAGTACTTC
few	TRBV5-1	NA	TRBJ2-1	CASSFNLGYYNEQFF	TGCGCCAGCAGCTTTAATCTGGGCTACTACAATGAGCAGTTCTTC
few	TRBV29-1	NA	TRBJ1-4	CSVRGQSATNEKLFF	TGCAGCGTCCGTGGACAGAGTGCAACTAATGAAAAACTGTTTTTT
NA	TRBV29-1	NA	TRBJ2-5	CSVVWWETQYF	TGCAGCGTTGTCTGGTGGGAGACCCAGTACTTC
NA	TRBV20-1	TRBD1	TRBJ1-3	CSARHPSGTGVGNTIYF	TGCAGTGCTAGGCACCCCTCCGGGACAGGGGTTGGAAACACCATATATTTT
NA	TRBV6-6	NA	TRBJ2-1	CASSPPLLSEQFF	TGTGCCAGCAGCCCACCCCTCTTAAGTGAGCAGTTCTTC
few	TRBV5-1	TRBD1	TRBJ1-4	CASSSGQGHEKLFF	TGCGCCAGCAGCTCGGGACAGGGGCATGAAAAACTGTTTTTT
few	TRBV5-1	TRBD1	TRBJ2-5	CASRAGTVKETQYF	TGCGCCAGCCGCGCCGGGACAGTAAAAGAGACCCAGTACTTC
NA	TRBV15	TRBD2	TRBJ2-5	CATSRDPGTIGGTQYF	TGTGCCACCAGCAGGGACCCCGGGACTATCGGGGGGACCCAGTACTTC
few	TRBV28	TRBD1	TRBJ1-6	CATLTGSSPLHF	TGTGCCACCTTGACAGGGTCTTCACCCCTCCACTTT
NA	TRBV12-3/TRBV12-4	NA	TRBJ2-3	CASSLSKAQSTDTQYF	TGTGCCAGCAGTTTATCCAAAGCGCAGAGCACAGATACGCAGTATTTT
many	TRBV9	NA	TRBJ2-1	CASNVGGNGFYNEQFF	TGTGCCAGCAACGTTGGCGGGAACGGTTTCTACAATGAGCAGTTCTTC
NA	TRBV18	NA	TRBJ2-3	CASRSRASTDTQYF	TGTGCCAGCCGGTCCAGGGCTAGCACAGATACGCAGTATTTT
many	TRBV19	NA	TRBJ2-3	CASSMRSQGTDTQYF	TGTGCCAGTAGTATGCGGAGTCAGGGCACAGATACGCAGTATTTT
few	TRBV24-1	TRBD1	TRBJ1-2	CATSEAGQGDYGYTF	TGTGCCACCAGTGAGGCGGGACAGGGGGACTATGGCTACACCTTC
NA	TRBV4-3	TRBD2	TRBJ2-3	CASSQKLAGKEDTQYF	TGCGCCAGCAGCCAGAAATTAGCGGGAAAAGAAGATACGCAGTATTTT
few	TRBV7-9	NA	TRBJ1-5	CASSLTGLNQPQHF	TGTGCCAGCAGCTTAACGGGACTCAATCAGCCCCAGCATTTT
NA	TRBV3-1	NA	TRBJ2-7	CASSQESIGVYEQYF	TGTGCCAGCAGCCAAGAGTCGATAGGGGTCTACGAGCAGTACTTC
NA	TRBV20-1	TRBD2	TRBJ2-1	CSAPSGSCNEQFF	TGCAGTGCTCCTAGCGGGAGCTGCAATGAGCAGTTCTTC
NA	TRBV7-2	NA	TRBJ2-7	CASSGQVFEQYF	TGTGCCAGCAGCGGACAAGTTTTCGAGCAGTACTTC